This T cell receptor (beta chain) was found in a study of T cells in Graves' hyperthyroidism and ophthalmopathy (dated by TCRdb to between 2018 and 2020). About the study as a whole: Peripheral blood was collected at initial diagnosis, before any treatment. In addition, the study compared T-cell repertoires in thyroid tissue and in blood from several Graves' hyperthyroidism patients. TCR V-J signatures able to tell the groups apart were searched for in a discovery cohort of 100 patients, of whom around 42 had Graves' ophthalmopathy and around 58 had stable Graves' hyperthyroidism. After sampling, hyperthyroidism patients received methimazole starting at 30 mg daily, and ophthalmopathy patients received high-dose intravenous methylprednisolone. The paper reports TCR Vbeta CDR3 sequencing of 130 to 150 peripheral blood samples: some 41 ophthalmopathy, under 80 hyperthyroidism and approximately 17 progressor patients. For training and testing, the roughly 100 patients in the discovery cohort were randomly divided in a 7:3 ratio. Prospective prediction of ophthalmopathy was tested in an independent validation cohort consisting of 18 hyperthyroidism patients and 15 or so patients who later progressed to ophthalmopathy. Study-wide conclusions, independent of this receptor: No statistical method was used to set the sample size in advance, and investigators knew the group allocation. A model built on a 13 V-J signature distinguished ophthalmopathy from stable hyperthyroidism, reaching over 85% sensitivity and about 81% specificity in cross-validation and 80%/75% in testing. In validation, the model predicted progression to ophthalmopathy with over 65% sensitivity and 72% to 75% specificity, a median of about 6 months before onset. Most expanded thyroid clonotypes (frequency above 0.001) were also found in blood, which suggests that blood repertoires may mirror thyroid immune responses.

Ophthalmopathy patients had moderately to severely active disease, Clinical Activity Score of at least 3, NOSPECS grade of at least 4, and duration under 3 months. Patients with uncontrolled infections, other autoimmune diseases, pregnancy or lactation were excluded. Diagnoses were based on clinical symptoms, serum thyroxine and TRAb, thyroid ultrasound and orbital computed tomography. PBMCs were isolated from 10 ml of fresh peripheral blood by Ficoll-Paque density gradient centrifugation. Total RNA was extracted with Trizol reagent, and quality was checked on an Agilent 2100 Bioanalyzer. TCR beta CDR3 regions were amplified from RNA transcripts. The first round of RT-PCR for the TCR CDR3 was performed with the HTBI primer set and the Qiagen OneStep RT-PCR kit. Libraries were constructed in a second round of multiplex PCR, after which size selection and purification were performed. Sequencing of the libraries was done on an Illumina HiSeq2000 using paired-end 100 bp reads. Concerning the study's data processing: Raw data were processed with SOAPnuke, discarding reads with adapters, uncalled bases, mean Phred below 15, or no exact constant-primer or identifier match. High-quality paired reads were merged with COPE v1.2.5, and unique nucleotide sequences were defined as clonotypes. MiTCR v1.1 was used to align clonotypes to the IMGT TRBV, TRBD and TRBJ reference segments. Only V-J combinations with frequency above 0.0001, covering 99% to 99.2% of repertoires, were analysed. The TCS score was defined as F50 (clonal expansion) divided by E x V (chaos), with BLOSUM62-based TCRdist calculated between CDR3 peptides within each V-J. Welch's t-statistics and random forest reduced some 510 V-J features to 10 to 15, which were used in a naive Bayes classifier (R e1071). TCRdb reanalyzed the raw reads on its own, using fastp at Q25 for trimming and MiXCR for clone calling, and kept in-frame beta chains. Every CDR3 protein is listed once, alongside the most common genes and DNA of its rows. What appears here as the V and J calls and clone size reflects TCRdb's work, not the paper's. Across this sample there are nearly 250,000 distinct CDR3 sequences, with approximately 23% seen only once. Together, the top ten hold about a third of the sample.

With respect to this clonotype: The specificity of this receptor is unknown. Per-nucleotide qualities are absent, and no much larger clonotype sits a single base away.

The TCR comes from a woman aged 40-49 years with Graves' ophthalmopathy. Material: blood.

The bases read TGCGCCAGCAGCCAACAACTAGCGGCAACCTACGAGCAGTACTTC. This sequence encodes CASSQQLAATYEQYF. The chain is assembled from TRBV4-3 and TRBJ2-7, with 8 central nucleotides matching TRBD2. CDR1 and CDR2 were assigned from the germline V gene as LGHNA and YSLEER. The cysteine opens and the phenylalanine closes a CDR3 of 15 amino acids. The retained sequence is limited to the CDR3, 45 bases, with the frame set at the first base. Unmatched junction bases come to 5, with V trimmed by 2 bases and J by 2 bases.